The 8 T cell receptor beta chains below were found in one sample sequenced in a study of OX40 agonist ivuxolimab in advanced cancers. Libraries were prepared by immunoSEQ multiplex PCR; TCRdb keeps only in-frame clonotypes and omits some of them. The top ten hold about 1.1% of the sample, which has 60,000 to 80,000 clones, roughly 88% seen once. Specimen: CD4+ or CD8+ T cells sorted from blood, collected in a trial of the OX40 agonist ivuxolimab. These receptors were taken from an adult with an advanced solid tumor such as melanoma, head and neck, liver or kidney cancer.

This rearrangement joins TRBV5-4 to TRBJ2-5; 8 nucleotides agree with TRBD2. The germline gives CDR1 SGHNT, CDR2 YYREEE (reference sequence). The V segment lost 4 bases and the J segment 2 bases; nucleotides outside the gene matches: 4. The CDR3 sequence is 14 residues long. The CDR3 loop reads CASSILAGQETQYF. The CDR3 coding sequence is TGTGCCAGCAGCATATTAGCGGGGCAAGAGACCCAGTACTTC.

CDR3 nucleotide sequence: TGTGCCACCTCAGGGGCGCGAGAGACCCAGTACTTC. Translation gives CATSGARETQYF. This chain links TRBV12-1 with TRBJ2-5; the table's D gene call, TRBD1, was not cross checked with the DNA. TRBV12-1 is annotated as a pseudogene. The CDR3 spans 12 residues.

A few counts support this clone. Other DNA sequences from this sample encode an identical CDR3 as well. This chain uses TRBV27 with TRBJ2-3, with 7 bases identical to TRBD2. This CDR3 has 15 amino acids. The germline gives CDR1 MNHEY, CDR2 SMNVEV (reference sequence). The V and J ends lost 2 bases and 1 base, in that order; junction bases with no gene match: 3. The CDR3 loop is CASSLALAGTDTQYF. The DNA of the CDR3 is TGTGCCAGCAGTTTAGCCCTAGCGGGCACAGATACGCAGTATTTT.

This clone was counted between two and nine times. The chain has TRBV29-1 and TRBJ1-1; D might be TRBD1 (5 bases). The V end was cut by 2 bases, the J end by 11 bases, with 12 bases between. This CDR3 has 11 residues. Germline V gene lookup returns CDR1 SQVTM and CDR2 ANQGSEA. The CDR3 sequence is CSVEQGRKAFF. The DNA for the CDR3 is TGCAGCGTTGAACAGGGTCGCAAGGCTTTCTTT.

A few counts support this clone. The rearrangement uses TRBV6-1 and TRBJ1-6; D call uncertain. Trimming shortened V by 5 bases and J by 10 bases, and 12 bases separated the two germline ends. Germline V gives CDR1 MNHNS, CDR2 SASEGT. This CDR3 has 13 residues. The CDR3 sequence: CASSRDIGSPLHF. CDR3 nucleotides: TGTGCCAGCAGTCGGGATATCGGGTCACCCCTCCACTTT.

The chain uses TRBV4-2 and TRBJ1-2, with D possibly being TRBD1 (5 bases). The V gene lost 3 bases and the J gene lost 8 bases, with 13 bases spanning the gap. The CDR3 is made up of 13 amino acids. CDR1 is LGHNA, CDR2 YNFKEQ, per germline. CDR3 sequence reads: CASSQRDLEGYTF. CDR3 nucleotide sequence: TGTGCCAGCAGCCAGAGGGACTTGGAGGGCTACACCTTC.

The chain joins TRBV7-2 to TRBJ1-1; TRBD1 is a possible D gene (5 bases). The CDR3 spans 14 residues. From germline, CDR1 is SGHTA and CDR2 FQGNSA. Trimming pared 5 bases from V and 4 bases from J, leaving 14 bases between. The DNA for the CDR3 is TGTGCCAGCAGCCTGGGACTTCCTGGCACTGAAGCTTTCTTT. It specifies CASSLGLPGTEAFF.

This clone was detected once. Other DNA sequences in the sample encode the same CDR3. The chain uses TRBV7-2 and TRBJ1-1; the D is unclear. In germline, CDR1 is SGHTA, CDR2 FQGNSA. The CDR3 is 13 amino acids. V lost 5 bases, J lost 1 base, and 8 bases lay in between. The CDR3 DNA sequence: TGTGCCAGCAGCACAGCAGAGAACACTGAAGCTTTCTTT. Its protein is CASSTAENTEAFF. The full variable domain, completed using reference TRBV7-2 and TRBJ1-1, is GAGVSQSPSNKVTEKGKDVELRCDPISGHTALYWYRQSLGQGLEFLIYFQGNSAPDKSGLPSDRFSAERTGGSVSTLTIQRTQQEDSAVYLCASSTAENTEAFFGQGTRLTVV.